This T cell receptor (beta chain) was identified in a study of blood T cells in healthy people across ages (dated by TCRdb to the mid-2010s). With regard to the full study: Template switching captured roughly one uniquely barcoded TCR beta cDNA molecule per two T cells in model experiments. The donors were split into four age groups: young (average 16 years), middle-aged (roughly 39), aged (more than 60) and long-lived (roughly 80). Using the same blood draw, the study looked at two additional independent replicas of 1 million unique cDNA reads for two donors, one aged 18 to 30 and the other aged 80 or older. Using deep sequencing normalized with unique cDNA molecular identifiers, the study measured how TCR beta repertoire diversity changes with age. Donors of different ages were randomly distributed across sequencing lanes to avoid experimental bias.

The donors were 40 or so Caucasian individuals from Russia, aged 6 to 90 years, who were systemically healthy. Ten milliliters of peripheral blood were drawn from each donor into EDTA-treated Vacutainer tubes. Ficoll-Paque density-gradient centrifugation was used to isolate PBMCs, with at least 6.5 million per sample. Total RNA was extracted from PBMCs with Trizol reagent, with at least 5 micrograms obtained per sample. The percentages of naive CD45RAhigh/CD27high T cells were determined by flow cytometry on a PBMC aliquot from every donor. Overall study outcomes, separate from this receptor: Conclusive comparison of naive and antigen-experienced compartments was prevented by the profiling of bulk unsorted PBMCs. Observed TCR beta diversity per million T cells fell roughly linearly with age, and a significant reduction was already apparent by age around 40. Compared with the aged group, the long-lived group had more naive CD4+ T cells, fewer expanded clones and increased TCR diversity, suggesting age selection. Donor CMV infection status was unknown, potentially confounding age-related changes in expanded clonotypes. Observed TCR beta diversity correlated strongly with the percentage of naive T cells measured by flow cytometry. Estimates of total diversity based on one million sequenced T cells were considered lower bounds and underestimates.

Receptor amplification or capture employed 5' RACE. TCRdb records Illumina HiSeq 2500 as the sequencer. A second about 7 to 12 cycle PCR used a sample-barcoded 5' primer and a J-beta primer mix. A template-switch 5' adaptor carrying 12 random nucleotides introduced a unique molecular identifier onto each TCR beta cDNA molecule. Each sample yielded at least 3 million CDR3-containing paired-end reads. First-strand cDNA was synthesized from all RNA with the Mint cDNA synthesis kit, primed by a TRBC-specific oligonucleotide. Following uracil-DNA glycosylase treatment, a first 18-cycle PCR with universal primers M1SS and BC2_uni_R was performed on all cDNA. The paper's processing steps were these. For normalization, 1 million high-quality reads, each with a distinct molecular identifier, were randomly selected from each sample. Reads sharing molecular identifiers were discarded rather than binned into consensus sequences. MiTCR, with a Q25 quality threshold and the strictest error-elimination algorithm, was used for CDR3 identification, clonotype clustering and error correction. A nonparametric unseen species model with Euler transformation was used to estimate a lower bound on total TCR beta diversity. The raw public data were reprocessed by TCRdb itself: fastp quality trimming at Q25, MiXCR clonotype calling, in-frame beta chains only. Each entry merges the rows of one CDR3 protein and shows their most common DNA and genes. TCRdb, rather than the study authors, made the V and J calls. Here the sample has 550,000 to 750,000 distinct CDR3 sequences; approximately 21% occur a single time. The top ten constitute roughly 3.6% of the sample.

There are a few counts of this clonotype. The antigen it binds to is not known. The input lacks base qualities; no much larger clone sits a single base away. V and J are trimmed by 4 bases and 3 bases, and the gene matches miss 7 bases of the junction. In the germline V gene (reference sequence), CDR1 corresponds to SGHNT and CDR2 to YYREEE. Its CDR3 holds 15 amino acids, cysteine through phenylalanine. Here the CDR3 DNA is all that survives: 45 bases in frame from base 1. The chain joins TRBV5-4 to TRBJ1-1, with 9 bases aligning to TRBD1. This sequence was found in a man aged 65 to 79 in good health. Sequencing was carried out using blood. The nucleotide sequence is TGTGCCAGCAGCCTTGACAGGGGGTTTCACACTGAAGCTTTCTTT. Translation gives CASSLDRGFHTEAFF.